This entry concerns a single T cell receptor (beta chain). Its antigen is not identified. Germline V gene lookup returns CDR1 SGHAT and CDR2 FQNNGV. V dropped 2 bases and J dropped 0 bases, with 10 bases sitting between them. The CDR3 runs 15 residues. Using its own MiXCR run on the 5' RACE reads, TCRdb lists one record per CDR3 protein. The table shows 80,000 to 95,000 distinct CDR3 sequences, with roughly 14% occurring only once. The sample is drawn from a study of early T cells in non-severe SARS-CoV-2 infection. Study at large: RNA in bulk from unsorted whole blood was sequenced, and chains were unpaired.

Study results and caveats: Matching results from VDJdb favored anti-spike CD8 responses, leaving private and CD4 specificities undetected.

The sample taken for sequencing was whole blood. The chain carries TRBV11-2 and TRBJ2-5; no clear D gene. This TCR came from an adult who was a healthcare worker with PCR-confirmed SARS-CoV-2 infection or an uninfected control (not recorded which). CDR3: CASSLSRTNQETQYF. In nucleotides, the CDR3 is TGTGCCAGCAGCTTATCACGGACCAACCAAGAGACCCAGTACTTC.